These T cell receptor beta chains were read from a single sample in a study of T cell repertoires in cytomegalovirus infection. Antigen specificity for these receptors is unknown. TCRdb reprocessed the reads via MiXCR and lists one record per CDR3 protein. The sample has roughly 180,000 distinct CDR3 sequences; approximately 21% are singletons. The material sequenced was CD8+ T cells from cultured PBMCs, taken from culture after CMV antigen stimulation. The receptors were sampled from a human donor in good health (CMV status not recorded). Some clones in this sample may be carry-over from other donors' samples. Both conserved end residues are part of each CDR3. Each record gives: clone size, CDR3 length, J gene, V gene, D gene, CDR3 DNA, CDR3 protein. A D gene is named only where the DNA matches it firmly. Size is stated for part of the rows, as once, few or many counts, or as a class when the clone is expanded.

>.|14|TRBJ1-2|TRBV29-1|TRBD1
TGCAGCGTTCCTAAGGGACAGGGAAACTATGGCTACACCTTC
CSVPKGQGNYGYTF
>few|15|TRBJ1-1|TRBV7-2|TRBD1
TGTGCCAGCAGCTTAGTCCAATCAGGGGGCGATGAAGCTTTCTTT
CASSLVQSGGDEAFF
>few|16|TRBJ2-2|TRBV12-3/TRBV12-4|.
TGTGCCAGCAGTTTAGCGGGGGGGCCTAGTACCGGGGAGCTGTTTTTT
CASSLAGGPSTGELFF
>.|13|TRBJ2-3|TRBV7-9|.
TGTGCCAGCAGCCCCCAAGGATCAGATACGCAGTATTTT
CASSPQGSDTQYF
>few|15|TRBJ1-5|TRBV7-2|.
TGTGCCAGCAGCTTAGTAGGCGATAGCAATCAGCCCCAGCATTTT
CASSLVGDSNQPQHF
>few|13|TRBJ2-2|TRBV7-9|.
TGTGCCAGCAGCTTAGATAACACCGGGGAGCTGTTTTTT
CASSLDNTGELFF
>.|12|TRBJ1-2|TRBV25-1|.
TGTGCCAGTGCCCTGGGAAACTATGGCTACACCTTC
CASALGNYGYTF
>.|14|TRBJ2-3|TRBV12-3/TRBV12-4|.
TGTGCCAGCAGTTCACCACAGGGCCCAGATACGCAGTATTTT
CASSSPQGPDTQYF
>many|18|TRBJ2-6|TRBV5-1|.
TGCGCCAGCAGCTTGTTTGAGTCCCTCTTCTCTGGGGCCAACGTCCTGACTTTC
CASSLFESLFSGANVLTF
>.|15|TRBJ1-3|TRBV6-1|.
TGTGCCACCCTAAGGGGCAGGGGTTTCGGAAACACCATATATTTT
CATLRGRGFGNTIYF
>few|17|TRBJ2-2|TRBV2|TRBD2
TGTGCCAGCAGTGAAGCGAGCGGGGGGCCGAACACCGGGGAGCTGTTTTTT
CASSEASGGPNTGELFF
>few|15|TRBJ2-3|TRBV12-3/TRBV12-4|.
TGTGCCAGCAGTTCAGTGGGACCGCTCCACGATACGCAGTATTTT
CASSSVGPLHDTQYF
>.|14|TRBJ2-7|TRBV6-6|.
TGTGCCAGCAGTTACTCAGCACAGTACTACGAGCAGTACTTC
CASSYSAQYYEQYF
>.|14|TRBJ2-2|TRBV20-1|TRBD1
TGCAGTGCTAGAGGGACAGGCCTCACCGGGGAGCTGTTTTTT
CSARGTGLTGELFF
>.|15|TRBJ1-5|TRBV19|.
TGTGCCAGTAGTTTAGTCGGCAGCCTCAATCAGCCCCAGCATTTT
CASSLVGSLNQPQHF
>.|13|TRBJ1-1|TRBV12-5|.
TGTGCTAGTGGGATAACAGGGAACACTGAAGCTTTCTTT
CASGITGNTEAFF
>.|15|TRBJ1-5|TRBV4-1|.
TGCGCCAGCAGCCAAGAGGGGGGTTTCGGGCAGCCCCAGCATTTT
CASSQEGGFGQPQHF
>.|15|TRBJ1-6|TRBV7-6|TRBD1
TGTGCCAGCAGCTTAGGGGACAGTTATAATTCACCCCTCCACTTT
CASSLGDSYNSPLHF
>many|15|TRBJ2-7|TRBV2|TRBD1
TGTGCCAGCCGGTCTGGGACAGGCGTGGGCCACGAGCAGTACTTC
CASRSGTGVGHEQYF
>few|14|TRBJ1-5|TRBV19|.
TGTGCCAGTAGTTTGGGGTCTGACAATCAGCCCCAGCATTTT
CASSLGSDNQPQHF
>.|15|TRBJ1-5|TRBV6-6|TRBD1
TGTGCCAGCAGTCGGGACAGGGGAAGCAATCAGCCCCAGCATTTT
CASSRDRGSNQPQHF
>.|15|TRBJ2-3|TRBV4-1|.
TGCGCCAGCAGCCAAGTACTGGGGGCAGGGGATACGCAGTATTTT
CASSQVLGAGDTQYF
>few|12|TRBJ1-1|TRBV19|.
TGTGCCAGTATGCCCGGGAACACTGAAGCTTTCTTT
CASMPGNTEAFF
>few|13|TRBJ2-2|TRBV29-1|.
TGCAGCGTTACGGGCCGGAACACCGGGGAGCTGTTTTTT
CSVTGRNTGELFF